These T cell receptor beta chains were read from a single sample in a study of OX40 agonist ivuxolimab in advanced cancers. Produced via immunoSEQ multiplex PCR; TCRdb's table is partial and in-frame only. The data contain about 86,000 clones, less than 95% of them seen just once; the ten biggest clones take up more than 8.5%. Here the sequenced sample was CD4+ or CD8+ T cells sorted from blood, taken in a trial of the OX40 agonist ivuxolimab. The receptors shown here come from an adult with an advanced solid tumor such as melanoma, head and neck, liver or kidney cancer. Both conserved end residues are part of each CDR3. A D gene is named only where the DNA matches it firmly. The size field is filled for only some rows; it gives once, few, many or a size class.

clone size,D gene,J gene,V gene,CDR3 length,CDR3 DNA,CDR3 protein
NA,NA,TRBJ2-3,TRBV19,14,TGTGCCAGTAGTATCAACAGGGGAGGAGATACGCAGTATTTT,CASSINRGGDTQYF
NA,NA,TRBJ2-3,TRBV19,15,TGTGCCAGTAGTTGGACAACTTCTAGCACAGATACGCAGTATTTT,CASSWTTSSTDTQYF
NA,NA,TRBJ1-1,TRBV6-5,11,TGTGCCAGCCATTTGGGGACTACGACTTTCTTT,CASHLGTTTFF
NA,TRBD2,TRBJ2-1,TRBV10-3,14,TGTGCCAGCACAACAGCGGGAGCGGGCAATGAGCAGTTCTTC,CASTTAGAGNEQFF
NA,TRBD1,TRBJ2-5,TRBV4-1,16,TGCGCCAGCAGCCAAGGGGGACAGCCTCGTTTAGAGACCCAGTACTTC,CASSQGGQPRLETQYF
NA,TRBD1,TRBJ1-6,TRBV7-9,14,TGTGCCAGCAGCCGACAGGGGCCTGATTCACCCCTCCACTTT,CASSRQGPDSPLHF
NA,NA,TRBJ2-4,TRBV4-1,13,TGCGCCAGCAGCCCATCTGAGGGAATCTGGAGTACTTTC,CASSPSEGIWSTF
NA,NA,TRBJ2-5,TRBV5-6,14,TGTGCCAGCAGCTTGGGGGCAGGTCAAGAGACCCAGTACTTC,CASSLGAGQETQYF
NA,TRBD2,TRBJ2-2,TRBV30,14,TGTGCCTGGAGAGGGACTATAAATTCCGGGGAGCTGTTTTTT,CAWRGTINSGELFF
NA,NA,TRBJ1-1,TRBV25-1,14,TGTGCCAGCACGGTGGGGGTGAGAGAAACTGAAGCTTTCTTT,CASTVGVRETEAFF
NA,TRBD1,TRBJ1-2,TRBV6-1,15,TGTGCCAGCCAAATCTTCACAGGGGGCAGGGATGGCTACACCTTC,CASQIFTGGRDGYTF
NA,NA,TRBJ1-5,TRBV19,14,TGTGCCAGTATGGTAGGGCCAAGCAATCAGCCCCAGCATTTT,CASMVGPSNQPQHF
once,NA,TRBJ2-3,TRBV7-9,14,TGTGCCAGCAGGGAGTGGGTGGACACAGATACGCAGTATTTT,CASREWVDTDTQYF
once,NA,TRBJ2-2,TRBV2,16,TGTGCCAGCAGTGAAGAGGTCGGGAGTGGGACCGGGGAGCTGTTTTTT,CASSEEVGSGTGELFF
NA,TRBD1,TRBJ1-2,TRBV6-5,15,TGTGCCAGCAGTAAAAGACAGGGGACTAACTATGGCTACACCTTC,CASSKRQGTNYGYTF
NA,TRBD2,TRBJ2-7,TRBV4-1,14,TGCGCCAGCAGCCAAGAAAAGCGGGAGCGTCGGCAGTACTTC,CASSQEKRERRQYF
NA,TRBD2,TRBJ2-7,TRBV27,14,TGTGCCAGCAGCCGAAGGGAGGGTCCCTACGAGCAGTACTTC,CASSRREGPYEQYF
few,NA,TRBJ1-1,TRBV19,13,TGTGCCAGTAGTATCGGGGGGTTGGCTGAAGCTTTCTTT,CASSIGGLAEAFF
NA,NA,TRBJ2-1,TRBV27,12,TGTGCCAGCAGCTCCGGACTAAACCCGCAGTTCTTC,CASSSGLNPQFF
NA,NA,TRBJ2-7,TRBV5-6,15,TGTGCCAGCAGCTTGGAGCGGGTCCTCTCCTACGAGCAGTACTTC,CASSLERVLSYEQYF
NA,TRBD1,TRBJ2-3,TRBV30,17,TGTGCCTGGAGTGTACTTTGGGGCCAGGGGGGCACAGATACGCAGTATTTT,CAWSVLWGQGGTDTQYF
NA,TRBD2,TRBJ2-7,TRBV10-3,14,TGTGCCATCAGATCTAGCGGGAGCTCCTACGAGCAGTACTTC,CAIRSSGSSYEQYF
NA,TRBD2,TRBJ2-5,TRBV18,14,TGTGCCAGCTCCCCCGGGACCGGGAGGGAGACCCAGTACTTC,CASSPGTGRETQYF
few,NA,TRBJ1-2,TRBV4-1,14,TGCGCCAGCAGCCAACCATCCCGGAGCTATGGCTACACCTTC,CASSQPSRSYGYTF
once,NA,TRBJ1-2,TRBV27,18,TGTGCCAGCAGTTTATCCCTGAACAGCGGCCTGCTGGACTATGGCTACACCTTC,CASSLSLNSGLLDYGYTF